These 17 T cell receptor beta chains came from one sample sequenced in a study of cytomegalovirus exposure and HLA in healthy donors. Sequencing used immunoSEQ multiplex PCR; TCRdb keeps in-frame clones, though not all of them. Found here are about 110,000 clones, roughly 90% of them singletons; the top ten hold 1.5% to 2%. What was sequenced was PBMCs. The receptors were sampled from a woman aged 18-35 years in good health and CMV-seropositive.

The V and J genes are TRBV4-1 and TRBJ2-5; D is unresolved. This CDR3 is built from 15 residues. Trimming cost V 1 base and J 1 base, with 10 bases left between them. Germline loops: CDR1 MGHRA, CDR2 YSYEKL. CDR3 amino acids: CASSQVYPVQETQYF. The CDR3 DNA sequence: TGCGCCAGCAGCCAAGTTTATCCGGTCCAAGAGACCCAGTACTTC.

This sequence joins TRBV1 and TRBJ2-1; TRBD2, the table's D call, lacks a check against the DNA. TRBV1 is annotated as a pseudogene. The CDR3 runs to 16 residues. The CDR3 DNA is TGCACCAGCGCCCCGACGTTAGCGGGGTTTGACAATGAGCAGTTCTTC. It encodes CTSAPTLAGFDNEQFF.

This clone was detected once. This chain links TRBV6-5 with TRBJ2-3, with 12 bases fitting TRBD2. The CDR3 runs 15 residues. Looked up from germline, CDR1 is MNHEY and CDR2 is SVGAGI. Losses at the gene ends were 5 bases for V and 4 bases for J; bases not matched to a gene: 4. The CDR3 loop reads CASSTSGGWADTQYF. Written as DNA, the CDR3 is TGTGCCAGCAGTACTAGCGGGGGGTGGGCAGATACGCAGTATTTT.

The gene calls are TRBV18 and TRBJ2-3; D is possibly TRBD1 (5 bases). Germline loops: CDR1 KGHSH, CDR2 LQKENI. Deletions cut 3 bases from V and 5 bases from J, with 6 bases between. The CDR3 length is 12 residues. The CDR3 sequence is CASSPQGDTQYF. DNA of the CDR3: TGTGCCAGCTCACCCCAGGGAGATACGCAGTATTTT.

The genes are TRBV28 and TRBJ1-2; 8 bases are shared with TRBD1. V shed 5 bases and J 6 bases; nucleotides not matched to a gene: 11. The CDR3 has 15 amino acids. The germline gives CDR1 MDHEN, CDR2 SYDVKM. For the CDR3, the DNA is TGTGCCAGCAGTCCCCCACCGGACAGGGTGGATGGCTACACCTTC. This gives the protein CASSPPPDRVDGYTF.

CDR3 sequence (DNA): TGTGCCAGCAGCTTAGCTTACAGCGGCCCCCTCCAAGAGACCCAGTACTTC. This encodes CASSLAYSGPLQETQYF. The J gene is TRBJ2-5, the V gene TRBV11-2; D is perhaps TRBD2 (5 bases). CDR1 is SGHAT, CDR2 FQNNGV, per germline. The CDR3 has 17 amino acids. V dropped 1 base and J dropped 1 base, with 16 bases sitting between them.

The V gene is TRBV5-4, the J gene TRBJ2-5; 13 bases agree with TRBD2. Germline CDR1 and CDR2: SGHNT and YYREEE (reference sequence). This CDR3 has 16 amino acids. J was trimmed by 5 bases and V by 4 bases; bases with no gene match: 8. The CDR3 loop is CASSPTSGGLRETQYF. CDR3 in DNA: TGTGCCAGCAGCCCGACTAGCGGGGGGCTTAGGGAGACCCAGTACTTC. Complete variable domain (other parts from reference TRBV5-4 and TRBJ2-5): ETGVTQSPTHLIKTRGQQVTLRCSSQSGHNTVSWYQQALGQGPQFIFQYYREEENGRGNFPPRFSGLQFPNYSSELNVNALELDDSALYLCASSPTSGGLRETQYFGPGTRLLVL.

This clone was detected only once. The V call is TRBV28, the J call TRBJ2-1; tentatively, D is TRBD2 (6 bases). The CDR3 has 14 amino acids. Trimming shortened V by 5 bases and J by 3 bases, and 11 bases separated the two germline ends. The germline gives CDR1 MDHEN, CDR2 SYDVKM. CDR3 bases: TGTGCCAGCAGTGCTAGCGCCGACTACAATGAGCAGTTCTTC. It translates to CASSASADYNEQFF. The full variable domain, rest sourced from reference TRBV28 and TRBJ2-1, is DVKVTQSSRYLVKRTGEKVFLECVQDMDHENMFWYRQDPGLGLRLIYFSYDVKMKEKGDIPEGYSVSREKKERFSLILESASTNQTSMYLCASSASADYNEQFFGPGTRLTVL.

CDR3: CASSSTQASNEKLFF. CDR3 nucleotides: TGTGCCAGCAGCTCTACACAGGCCTCTAATGAAAAACTGTTTTTT. The chain has TRBV28 and TRBJ1-4; tentative D call: TRBD1 (5 bases). V was clipped by 6 bases and J by 3 bases, with 14 bases between them. This CDR3 region has 15 residues. Germline CDR1 and CDR2: MDHEN and SYDVKM.

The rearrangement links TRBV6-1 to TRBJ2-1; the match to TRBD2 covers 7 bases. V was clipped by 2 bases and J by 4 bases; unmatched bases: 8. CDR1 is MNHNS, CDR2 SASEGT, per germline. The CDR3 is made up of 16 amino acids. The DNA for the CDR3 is TGTGCCAGCAGTGAACGGTGGCGGGGGTTATACAATGAGCAGTTCTTC. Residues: CASSERWRGLYNEQFF.

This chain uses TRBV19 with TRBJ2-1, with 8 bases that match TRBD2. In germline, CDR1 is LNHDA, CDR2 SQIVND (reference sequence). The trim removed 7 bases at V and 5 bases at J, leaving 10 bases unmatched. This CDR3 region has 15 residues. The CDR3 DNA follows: TGTGCCAGTAAGGCTAGCGGGCTCTATAACAATGAGCAGTTCTTC. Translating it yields CASKASGLYNNEQFF.

The CDR3 DNA follows: TGCGCCAGCAGCGAAACAGGGGCGGCGGACTACGAGCAGTACTTC. Translating gives CASSETGAADYEQYF. The chain recombines TRBV10-1 with TRBJ2-7, with 7 bases aligning to TRBD1. CDR1 and CDR2 (germline): WNHNN, SYGVQD (reference sequence). The CDR3 runs 15 residues. Trimming at V came to 6 bases and at J to 3 bases, leaving 11 bases not matched to a gene.

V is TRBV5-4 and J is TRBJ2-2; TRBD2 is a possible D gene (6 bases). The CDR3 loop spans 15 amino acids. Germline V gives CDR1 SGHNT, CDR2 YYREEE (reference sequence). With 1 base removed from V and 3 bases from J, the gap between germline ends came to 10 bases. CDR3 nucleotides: TGTGCCAGCAGCTTGATTGGGGGGTACACCGGGGAGCTGTTTTTT. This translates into CASSLIGGYTGELFF. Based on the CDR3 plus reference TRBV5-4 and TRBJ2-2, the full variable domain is ETGVTQSPTHLIKTRGQQVTLRCSSQSGHNTVSWYQQALGQGPQFIFQYYREEENGRGNFPPRFSGLQFPNYSSELNVNALELDDSALYLCASSLIGGYTGELFFGEGSRLTVL.

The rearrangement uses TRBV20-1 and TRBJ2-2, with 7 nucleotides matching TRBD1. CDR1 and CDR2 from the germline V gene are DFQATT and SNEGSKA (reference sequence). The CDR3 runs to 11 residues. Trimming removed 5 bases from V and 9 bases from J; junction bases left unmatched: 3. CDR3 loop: CSAPQGWELFF. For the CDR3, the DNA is TGCAGTGCTCCACAGGGGTGGGAGCTGTTTTTT.

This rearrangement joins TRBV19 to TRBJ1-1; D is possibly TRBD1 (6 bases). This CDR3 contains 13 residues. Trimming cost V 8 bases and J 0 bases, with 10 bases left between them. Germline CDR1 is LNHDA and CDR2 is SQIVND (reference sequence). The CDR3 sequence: CASAGGMNTEAFF. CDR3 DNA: TGTGCCAGTGCGGGGGGCATGAACACTGAAGCTTTCTTT.

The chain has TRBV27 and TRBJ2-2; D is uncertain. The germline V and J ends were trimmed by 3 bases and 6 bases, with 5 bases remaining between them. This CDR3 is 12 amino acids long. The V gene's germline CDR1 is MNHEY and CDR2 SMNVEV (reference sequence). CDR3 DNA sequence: TGTGCCAGCAGTTTTGTCGCCGGGGAGCTGTTTTTT. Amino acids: CASSFVAGELFF.

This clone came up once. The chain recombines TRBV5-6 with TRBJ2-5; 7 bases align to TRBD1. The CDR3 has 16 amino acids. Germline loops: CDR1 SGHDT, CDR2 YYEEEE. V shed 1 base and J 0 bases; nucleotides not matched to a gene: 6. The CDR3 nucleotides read TGTGCCAGCAGCTTGTCTCTGGGACAGAACCAAGAGACCCAGTACTTC. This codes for CASSLSLGQNQETQYF.